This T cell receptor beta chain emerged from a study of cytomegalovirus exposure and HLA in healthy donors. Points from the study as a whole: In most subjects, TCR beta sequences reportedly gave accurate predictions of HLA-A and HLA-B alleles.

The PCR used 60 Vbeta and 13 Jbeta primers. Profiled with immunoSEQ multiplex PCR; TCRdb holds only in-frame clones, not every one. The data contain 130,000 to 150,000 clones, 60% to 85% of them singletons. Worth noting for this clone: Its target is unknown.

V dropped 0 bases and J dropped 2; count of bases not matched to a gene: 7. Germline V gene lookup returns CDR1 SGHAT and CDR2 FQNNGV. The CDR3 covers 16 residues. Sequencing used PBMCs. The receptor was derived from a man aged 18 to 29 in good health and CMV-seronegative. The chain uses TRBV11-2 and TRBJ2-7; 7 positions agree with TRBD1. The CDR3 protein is CASSLDLGTVTYEQYF. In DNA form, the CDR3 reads TGTGCCAGCAGCTTAGACCTCGGGACAGTAACCTACGAGCAGTACTTC. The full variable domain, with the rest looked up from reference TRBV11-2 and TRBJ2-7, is EAGVAQSPRYKIIEKRQSVAFWCNPISGHATLYWYQQILGQGPKLLIQFQNNGVVDDSQLPKDRFSAERLKGVDSTLKIQPAKLEDSAVYLCASSLDLGTVTYEQYFGPGTRLTVT.